This TCR beta chain was identified during a study of T cells after yellow fever vaccination. Study-wide results and caveats: Shared CD4/CD8 clonotypes were a small share, likely from convergent recombination. Contamination of FACS-sorted repertoires by abundant clonotypes from the bulk population could occur.

The V segment lost 2 bases and the J segment 7 bases; nucleotides outside the gene matches: 7. The CDR3 loop spans 14 amino acids. Germline V gene sequence: CDR1 SGHKS, CDR2 YYEKEE (reference sequence). With respect to this clonotype: Its antigen is unidentified.

Each CDR3 protein is one row after TCRdb ran MiXCR on the 5' RACE reads. The table lists 300,000 to 400,000 distinct CDR3 sequences, under 15% of them singletons. The sequencing here drew on CD4+ T cells sorted from PBMCs, taken 15 days after the yellow fever booster vaccination. The rearrangement uses TRBV5-5 and TRBJ2-5; 8 bases are shared with TRBD2. The TCR sequence derives from a man aged 18 to 30 who received the YFV17D yellow fever vaccine. CDR3 bases: TGTGCCAGCAGCTTTTTCGGGGGGGAAGGGACCCAGTACTTC. Translating gives CASSFFGGEGTQYF.